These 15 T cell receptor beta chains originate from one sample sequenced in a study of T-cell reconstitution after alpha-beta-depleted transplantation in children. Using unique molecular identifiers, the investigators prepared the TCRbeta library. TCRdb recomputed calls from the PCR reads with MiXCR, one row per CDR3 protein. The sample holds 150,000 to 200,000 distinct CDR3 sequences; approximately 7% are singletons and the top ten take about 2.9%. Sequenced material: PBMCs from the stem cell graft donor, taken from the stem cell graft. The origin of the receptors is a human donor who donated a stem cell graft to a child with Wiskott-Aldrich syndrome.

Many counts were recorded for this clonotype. The CDR3 sequence is CAISGGTGFVEQYF. The CDR3 DNA sequence: TGTGCCATCAGTGGGGGGACAGGGTTTGTCGAGCAGTACTTC. This rearrangement joins TRBV10-3 to TRBJ2-7; TRBD1 matches at 9 bases. Germline V lookup: CDR1 ENHRY, CDR2 SYGVKD. This CDR3 is 14 amino acids long. The ends lost 4 bases at V and 6 bases at J; junction bases unmatched: 7.

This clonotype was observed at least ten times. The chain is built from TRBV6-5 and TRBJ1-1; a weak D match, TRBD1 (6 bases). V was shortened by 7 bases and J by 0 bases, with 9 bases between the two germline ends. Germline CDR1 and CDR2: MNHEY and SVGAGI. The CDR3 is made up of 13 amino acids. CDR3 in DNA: TGTGCCAGCACAGGGGTGATGAACACTGAAGCTTTCTTT. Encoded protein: CASTGVMNTEAFF.

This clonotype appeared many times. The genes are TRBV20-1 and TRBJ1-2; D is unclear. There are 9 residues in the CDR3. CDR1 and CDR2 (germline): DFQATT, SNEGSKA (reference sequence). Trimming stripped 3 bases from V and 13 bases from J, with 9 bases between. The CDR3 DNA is TGCAGTGCTAGCTTGGGAGGCACCTTC. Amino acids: CSASLGGTF.

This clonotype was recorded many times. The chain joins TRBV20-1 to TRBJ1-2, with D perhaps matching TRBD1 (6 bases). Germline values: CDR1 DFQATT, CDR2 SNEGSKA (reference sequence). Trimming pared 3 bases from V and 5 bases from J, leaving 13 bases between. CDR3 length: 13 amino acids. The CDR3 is CSASGGARYGYTF. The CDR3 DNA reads TGCAGTGCTAGCGGGGGGGCCCGGTATGGCTACACCTTC.

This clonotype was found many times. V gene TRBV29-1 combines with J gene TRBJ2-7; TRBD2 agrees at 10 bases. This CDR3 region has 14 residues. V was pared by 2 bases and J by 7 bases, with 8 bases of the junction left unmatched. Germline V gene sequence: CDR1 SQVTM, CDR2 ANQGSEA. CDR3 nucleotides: TGCAGCGTTGAAATAACAGCGGGAGGGCCGGAGCAGTACTTC. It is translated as CSVEITAGGPEQYF.

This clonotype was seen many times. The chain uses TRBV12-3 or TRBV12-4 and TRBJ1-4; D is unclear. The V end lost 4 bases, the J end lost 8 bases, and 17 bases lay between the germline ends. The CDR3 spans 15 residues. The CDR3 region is CASSSKGPYGEKLFF. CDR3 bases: TGTGCCAGCAGTTCCAAGGGCCCCTACGGGGAAAAACTGTTTTTT.

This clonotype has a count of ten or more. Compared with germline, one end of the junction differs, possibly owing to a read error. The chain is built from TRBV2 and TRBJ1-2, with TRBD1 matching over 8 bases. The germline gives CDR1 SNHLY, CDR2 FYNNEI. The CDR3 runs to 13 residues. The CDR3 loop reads CASREGQGVGYTF. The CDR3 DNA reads TGTGCCAGCAGGGAAGGACAGGGTGTCGGCTACACCTTC.

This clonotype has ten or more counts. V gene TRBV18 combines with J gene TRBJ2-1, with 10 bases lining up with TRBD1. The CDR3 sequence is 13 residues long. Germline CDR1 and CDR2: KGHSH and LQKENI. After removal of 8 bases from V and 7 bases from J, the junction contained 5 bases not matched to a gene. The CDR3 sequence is CASEADRGNEQFF. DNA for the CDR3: TGTGCCAGCGAAGCGGACAGGGGGAATGAGCAGTTCTTC.

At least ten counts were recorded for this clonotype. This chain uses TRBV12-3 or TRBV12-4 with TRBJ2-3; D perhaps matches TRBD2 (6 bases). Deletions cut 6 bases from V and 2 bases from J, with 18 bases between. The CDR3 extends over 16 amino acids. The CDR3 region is CASSPRGGGNTDTQYF. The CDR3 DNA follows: TGTGCCAGCAGCCCCCGGGGAGGCGGGAACACAGATACGCAGTATTTT.

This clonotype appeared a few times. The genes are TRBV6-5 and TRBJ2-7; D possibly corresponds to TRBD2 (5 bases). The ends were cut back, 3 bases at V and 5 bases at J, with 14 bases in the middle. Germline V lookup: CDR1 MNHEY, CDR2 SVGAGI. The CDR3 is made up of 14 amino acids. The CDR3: CASSYKAWRDEQYF. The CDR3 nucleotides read TGTGCCAGCAGTTATAAGGCCTGGCGGGACGAGCAGTACTTC.

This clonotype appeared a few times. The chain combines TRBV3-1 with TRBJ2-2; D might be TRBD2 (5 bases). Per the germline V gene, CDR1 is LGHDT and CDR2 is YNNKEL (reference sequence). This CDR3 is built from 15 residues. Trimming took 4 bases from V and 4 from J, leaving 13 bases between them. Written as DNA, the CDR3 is TGTGCCAGCAGCCCCCTCGCGGGCCTCACCGGGGAGCTGTTTTTT. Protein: CASSPLAGLTGELFF.

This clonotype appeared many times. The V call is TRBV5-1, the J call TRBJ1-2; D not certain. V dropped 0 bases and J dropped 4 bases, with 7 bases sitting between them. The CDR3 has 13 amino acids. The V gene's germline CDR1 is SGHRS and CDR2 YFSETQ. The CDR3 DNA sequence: TGCGCCAGCAGCTTGGGTTCTCTCTATGGCTACACCTTC. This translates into CASSLGSLYGYTF.

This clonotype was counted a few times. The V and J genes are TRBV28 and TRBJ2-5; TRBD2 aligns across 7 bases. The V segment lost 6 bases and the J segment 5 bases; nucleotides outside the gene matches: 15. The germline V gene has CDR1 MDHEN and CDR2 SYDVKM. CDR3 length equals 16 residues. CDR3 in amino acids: CASRPLPGLGRETQYF. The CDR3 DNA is TGTGCCAGCAGACCCCTCCCCGGACTAGGCCGGGAGACCCAGTACTTC.

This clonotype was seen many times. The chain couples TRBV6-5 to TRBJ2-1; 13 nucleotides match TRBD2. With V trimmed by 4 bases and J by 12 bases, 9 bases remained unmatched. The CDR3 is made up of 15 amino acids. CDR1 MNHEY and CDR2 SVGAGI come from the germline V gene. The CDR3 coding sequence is TGTGCCAGCAGTTCGACTAGCGGGAGGACCGGCCGGCAGTTCTTC. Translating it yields CASSSTSGRTGRQFF.

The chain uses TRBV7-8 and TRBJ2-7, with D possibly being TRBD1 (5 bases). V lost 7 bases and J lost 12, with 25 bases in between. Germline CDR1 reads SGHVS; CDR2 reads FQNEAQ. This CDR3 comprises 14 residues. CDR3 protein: CASTPPRTPTKGYF. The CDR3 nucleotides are TGTGCCAGCACCCCCCCACGGACACCTACAAAGGGGTACTTC.